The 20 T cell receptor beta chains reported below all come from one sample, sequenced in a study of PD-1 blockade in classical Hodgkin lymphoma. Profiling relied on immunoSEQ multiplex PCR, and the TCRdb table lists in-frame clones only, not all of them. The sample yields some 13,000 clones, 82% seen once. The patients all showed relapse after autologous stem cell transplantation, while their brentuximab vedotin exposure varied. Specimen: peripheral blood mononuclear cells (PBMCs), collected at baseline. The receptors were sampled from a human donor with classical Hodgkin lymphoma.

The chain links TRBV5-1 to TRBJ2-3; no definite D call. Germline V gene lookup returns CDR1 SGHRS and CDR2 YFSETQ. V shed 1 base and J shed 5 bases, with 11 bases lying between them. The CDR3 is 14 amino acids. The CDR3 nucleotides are TGCGCCAGCAGCTTGTCCTCTTCGGTAGATACGCAGTATTTT. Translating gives CASSLSSSVDTQYF.

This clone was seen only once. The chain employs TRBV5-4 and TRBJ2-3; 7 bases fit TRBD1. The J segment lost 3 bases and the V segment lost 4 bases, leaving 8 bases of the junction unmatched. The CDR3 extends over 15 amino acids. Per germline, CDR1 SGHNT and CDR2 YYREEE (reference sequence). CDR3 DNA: TGTGCCAGCAGCCGGGACAGCCGCTTGACAGATACGCAGTATTTT. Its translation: CASSRDSRLTDTQYF.

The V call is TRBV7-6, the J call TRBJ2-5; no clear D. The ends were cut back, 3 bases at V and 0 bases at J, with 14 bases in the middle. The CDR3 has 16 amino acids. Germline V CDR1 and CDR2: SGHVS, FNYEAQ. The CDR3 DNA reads TGTGCCAGCAGCTTCGGCGCTTCACCATACCAAGAGACCCAGTACTTC. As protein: CASSFGASPYQETQYF.

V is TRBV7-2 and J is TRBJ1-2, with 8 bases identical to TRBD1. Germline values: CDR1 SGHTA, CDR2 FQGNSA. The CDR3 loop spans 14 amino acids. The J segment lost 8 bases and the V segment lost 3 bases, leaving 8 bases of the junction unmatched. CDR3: CASSFSGQVNGYTF. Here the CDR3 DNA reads TGTGCCAGCAGCTTTTCGGGACAGGTTAACGGCTACACCTTC.

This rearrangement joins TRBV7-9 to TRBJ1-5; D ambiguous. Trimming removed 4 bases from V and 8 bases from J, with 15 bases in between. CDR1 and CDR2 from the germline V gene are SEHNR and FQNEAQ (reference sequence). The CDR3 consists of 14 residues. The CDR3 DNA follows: TGTGCCAGCAGCTCCACAACCCTAAAGGAGCCCCAGCATTTT. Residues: CASSSTTLKEPQHF.

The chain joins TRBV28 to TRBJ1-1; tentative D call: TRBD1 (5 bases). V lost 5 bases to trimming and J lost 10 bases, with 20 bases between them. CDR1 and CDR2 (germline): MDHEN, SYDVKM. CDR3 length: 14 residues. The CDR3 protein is CASSPPRGTSGAFF. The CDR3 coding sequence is TGTGCCAGCAGTCCACCGCGGGGGACCTCGGGAGCTTTCTTT.

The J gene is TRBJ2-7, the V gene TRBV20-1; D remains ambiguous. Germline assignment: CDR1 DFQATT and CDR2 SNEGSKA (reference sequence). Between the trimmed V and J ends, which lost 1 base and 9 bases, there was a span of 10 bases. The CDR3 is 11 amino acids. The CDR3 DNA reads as TGCAGTGCTAGAGTAACTCGCTGGCAGTACTTC. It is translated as CSARVTRWQYF.

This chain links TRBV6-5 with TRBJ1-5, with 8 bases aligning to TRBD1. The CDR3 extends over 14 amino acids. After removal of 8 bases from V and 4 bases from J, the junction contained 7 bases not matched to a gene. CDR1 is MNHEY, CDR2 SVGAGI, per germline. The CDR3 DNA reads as TGTGCCAGCCGGCGGACAGGGCGGAATCAGCCCCAGCATTTT. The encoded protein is CASRRTGRNQPQHF.

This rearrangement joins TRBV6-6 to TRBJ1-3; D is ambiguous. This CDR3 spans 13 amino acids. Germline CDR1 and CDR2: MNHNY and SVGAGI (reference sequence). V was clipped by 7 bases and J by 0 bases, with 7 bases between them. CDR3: CASTLYSGNTIYF. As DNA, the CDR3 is TGTGCCAGCACCCTTTACTCTGGAAACACCATATATTTT.

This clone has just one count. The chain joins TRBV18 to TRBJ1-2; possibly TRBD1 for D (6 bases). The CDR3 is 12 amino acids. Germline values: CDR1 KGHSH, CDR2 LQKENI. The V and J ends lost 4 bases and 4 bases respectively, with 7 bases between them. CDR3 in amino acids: CASSLDSYGYTF. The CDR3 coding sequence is TGTGCCAGCTCACTGGACAGCTATGGCTACACCTTC.

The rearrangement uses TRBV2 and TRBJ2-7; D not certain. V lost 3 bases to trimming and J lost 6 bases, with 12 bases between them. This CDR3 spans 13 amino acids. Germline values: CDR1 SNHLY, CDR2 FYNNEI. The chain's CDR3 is CASSDLQASEQYF. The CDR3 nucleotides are TGTGCCAGCAGTGATCTGCAAGCGAGCGAGCAGTACTTC.

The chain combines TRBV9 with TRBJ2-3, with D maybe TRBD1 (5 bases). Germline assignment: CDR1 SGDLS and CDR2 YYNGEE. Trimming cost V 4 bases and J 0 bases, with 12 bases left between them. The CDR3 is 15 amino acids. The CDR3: CASSLDSPSTDTQYF. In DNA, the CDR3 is TGTGCCAGCAGCCTCGACAGCCCTAGCACAGATACGCAGTATTTT.

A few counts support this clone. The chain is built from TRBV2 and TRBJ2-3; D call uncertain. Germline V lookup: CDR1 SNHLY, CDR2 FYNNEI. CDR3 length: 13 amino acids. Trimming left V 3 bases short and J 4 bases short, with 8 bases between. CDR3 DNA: TGTGCCAGCAGTGATGCCCGGTCAGATACGCAGTATTTT. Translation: CASSDARSDTQYF.

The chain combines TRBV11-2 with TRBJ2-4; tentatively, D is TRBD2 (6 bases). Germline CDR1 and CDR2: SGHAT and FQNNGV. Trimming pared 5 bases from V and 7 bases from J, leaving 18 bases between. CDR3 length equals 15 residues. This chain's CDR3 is CASSPSGGGVNIQYF. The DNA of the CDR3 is TGTGCCAGCAGCCCATCCGGCGGAGGGGTGAACATTCAGTACTTC.

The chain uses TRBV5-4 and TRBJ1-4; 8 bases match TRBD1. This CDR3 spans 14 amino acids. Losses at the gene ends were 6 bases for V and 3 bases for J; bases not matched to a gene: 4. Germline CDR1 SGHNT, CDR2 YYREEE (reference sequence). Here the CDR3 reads CASNTDRANEKLFF. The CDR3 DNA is TGTGCCAGCAACACGGACAGGGCTAATGAAAAACTGTTTTTT.

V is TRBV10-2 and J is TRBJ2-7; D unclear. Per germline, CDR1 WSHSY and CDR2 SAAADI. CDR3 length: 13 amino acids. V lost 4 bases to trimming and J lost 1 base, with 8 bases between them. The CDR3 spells CASSVGESYEQYF. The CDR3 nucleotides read TGCGCCAGCAGTGTCGGAGAATCCTACGAGCAGTACTTC.

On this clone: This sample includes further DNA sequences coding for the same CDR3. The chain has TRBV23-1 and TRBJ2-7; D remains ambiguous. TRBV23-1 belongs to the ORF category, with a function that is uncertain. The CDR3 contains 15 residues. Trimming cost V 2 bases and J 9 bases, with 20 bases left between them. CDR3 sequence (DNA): TGCGCCAGCAGTCAACCCGACAAGGTCCTACGAGGGCAGTACTTC. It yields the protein CASSQPDKVLRGQYF.

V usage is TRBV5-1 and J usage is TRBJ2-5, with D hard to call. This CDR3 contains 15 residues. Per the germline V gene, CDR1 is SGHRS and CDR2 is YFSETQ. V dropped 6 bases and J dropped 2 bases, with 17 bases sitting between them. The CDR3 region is CASNLLSSPQETQYF. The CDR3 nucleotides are TGCGCCAGCAACCTTTTGTCTTCCCCTCAAGAGACCCAGTACTTC. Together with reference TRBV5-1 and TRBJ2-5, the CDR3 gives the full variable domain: KAGVTQTPRYLIKTRGQQVTLSCSPISGHRSVSWYQQTPGQGLQFLFEYFSETQRNKGNFPGRFSGRQFSNSRSEMNVSTLELGDSALYLCASNLLSSPQETQYFGPGTRLLVL.

DNA for the CDR3: TGTGCCAGCAGCCCGGCATGGTCCTTTGCAACTAATGAAAAACTGTTTTTT. Encoded protein: CASSPAWSFATNEKLFF. This chain links TRBV7-9 with TRBJ1-4, with D unresolved. The CDR3 runs 17 residues. V dropped 5 bases and J dropped 0 bases, with 16 bases sitting between them. CDR1 is SEHNR, CDR2 FQNEAQ, per germline (reference sequence).

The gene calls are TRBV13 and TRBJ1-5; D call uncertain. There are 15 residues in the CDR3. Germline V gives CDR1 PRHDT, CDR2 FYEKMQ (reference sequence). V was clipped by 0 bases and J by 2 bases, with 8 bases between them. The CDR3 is CASSLGAPGNQPQHF. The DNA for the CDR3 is TGTGCCAGCAGCTTAGGGGCCCCAGGCAATCAGCCCCAGCATTTT. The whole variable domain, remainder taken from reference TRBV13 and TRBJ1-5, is AAGVIQSPRHLIKEKRETATLKCYPIPRHDTVYWYQQGPGQDPQFLISFYEKMQSDKGSIPDRFSAQQFSDYHSELNMSSLELGDSALYFCASSLGAPGNQPQHFGDGTRLSIL.